The 27 T cell receptor beta chains listed next were all sequenced from one sample in a study of radiotherapy plus CTLA-4 blockade in lung cancer (dated by TCRdb to 2017 to 2018). Library preparation used the immunoSEQ multiplex PCR assay. TCRdb took this table from immuneACCESS and kept in-frame rearrangements with V and J called. Such tables lack part of the clones; where checked against another copy, unresolved V genes explain under half of the gap, and the rest is unexplained. For this sample the table gives tens of thousands of clones, of which about four fifths were detected only once. The top ten hold 4% of the sample. The specimen was peripheral blood, collected from a patient treated with radiotherapy plus ipilimumab. The source is a human donor with non-small cell lung cancer who had a partial response to radiotherapy plus ipilimumab. Some clones in this sample may be carry-over from other donors' samples.

In its sample, this clone was seen a few times. The chain recombines TRBV5-1 with TRBJ2-3; 14 nucleotides agree with TRBD2. Per germline, CDR1 SGHRS and CDR2 YFSETQ. The ends lost 4 bases at V and 2 bases at J; junction bases unmatched: 9. The CDR3 spans 18 residues. Here the CDR3 DNA reads TGCGCCAGCAGCCGGGGGGGACTAGCGGGGGCGAACACAGATACGCAGTATTTT. The encoded protein is CASSRGGLAGANTDTQYF.

The chain recombines TRBV5-1 with TRBJ2-3; unclear D gene. Trimming cost V 2 bases and J 0 bases, with 10 bases left between them. Germline V gene lookup returns CDR1 SGHRS and CDR2 YFSETQ. The CDR3 covers 15 residues. The CDR3 sequence is CASSFIPTSTDTQYF. CDR3 sequence (DNA): TGCGCCAGCAGCTTCATCCCAACTAGCACAGATACGCAGTATTTT.

The V and J genes are TRBV7-9 and TRBJ2-3, with 10 positions matching TRBD2. After removal of 2 bases from V and 6 bases from J, the junction contained 5 bases not matched to a gene. CDR3 size: 15 residues. Looked up from germline, CDR1 is SEHNR and CDR2 is FQNEAQ (reference sequence). CDR3: CASSLSSGGSDTQYF. The CDR3, as DNA: TGTGCCAGCAGCTTATCTAGCGGGGGATCCGATACGCAGTATTTT. Full variable domain (outside the CDR3, taken from reference TRBV7-9 and TRBJ2-3): DTGVSQNPRHKITKRGQNVTFRCDPISEHNRLYWYRQTLGQGPEFLTYFQNEAQLEKSRLLSDRFSAERPKGSFSTLEIQRTEQGDSAMYLCASSLSSGGSDTQYFGPGTRLTVL.

The rearrangement links TRBV5-6 to TRBJ1-1; D gene unclear. CDR3 length: 14 residues. V shed 4 bases and J shed 1 base, with 11 bases lying between them. Germline V lookup: CDR1 SGHDT, CDR2 YYEEEE. The CDR3 nucleotides read TGTGCCAGCAGCCTGGTAAACAGGAACACTGAAGCTTTCTTT. Translated: CASSLVNRNTEAFF.

The genes are TRBV7-6 and TRBJ2-5; D not certain. CDR1 SGHVS and CDR2 FNYEAQ come from the germline V gene. The CDR3 has 13 residues. V lost 1 base and J 1 base, leaving 4 bases between the germline ends. This CDR3 is CASSLDFQETQYF. For the CDR3, the DNA is TGTGCCAGCAGCTTAGACTTCCAAGAGACCCAGTACTTC.

The chain recombines TRBV28 with TRBJ1-2; TRBD1 aligns across 8 bases. From germline, CDR1 is MDHEN and CDR2 SYDVKM. The CDR3 has 13 amino acids. V lost 3 bases, J lost 7 bases, and 4 bases stayed unmatched. CDR3: CASSFGTGVGYTF. Written as DNA, the CDR3 is TGTGCCAGCAGTTTTGGGACAGGAGTTGGCTACACCTTC.

The chain combines TRBV13 with TRBJ2-1; the D gene is possibly TRBD2 (5 bases). The CDR3 has 17 residues. Germline values: CDR1 PRHDT, CDR2 FYEKMQ (reference sequence). The V end was cut by 4 bases, the J end by 12 bases, with 28 bases between. The CDR3 loop reads CASSWGGVGTGLRGQFF. CDR3 nucleotide sequence: TGTGCCAGCAGCTGGGGTGGGGTGGGCACCGGACTTCGAGGGCAGTTCTTC.

The rearrangement links TRBV28 to TRBJ1-2, with a possible D match to TRBD1 (5 bases). The germline V and J ends were trimmed by 4 bases and 7 bases, with 7 bases remaining between them. This CDR3 has 11 residues. Germline V gives CDR1 MDHEN, CDR2 SYDVKM. The CDR3 bases are TGTGCCAGCAGTTCAGGGCGTGGCTACACCTTC. Protein product: CASSSGRGYTF.

The rearrangement links TRBV28 to TRBJ2-1; the D gene is possibly TRBD1 (6 bases). The CDR3 is 15 amino acids. Germline V gene data show CDR1 as MDHEN and CDR2 as SYDVKM. V lost 7 bases to trimming and J lost 6 bases, with 19 bases between them. CDR3 nucleotides: TGTGCCAGCATCAGCCACGGCCAGGGGTCCAATGAGCAGTTCTTC. Protein product: CASISHGQGSNEQFF.

V and J are TRBV19 and TRBJ1-5; D possibly corresponds to TRBD1 (5 bases). The CDR3 length is 15 residues. V gave up 7 bases and J gave up 4 bases, with 17 bases separating them. Germline assignment: CDR1 LNHDA and CDR2 SQIVND (reference sequence). The DNA of the CDR3 is TGTGCCAGTACGAAAGGGGCCGGGGGGAATCAGCCCCAGCATTTT. Protein product: CASTKGAGGNQPQHF.

The chain is built from TRBV29-1 and TRBJ1-1; D not resolved. There are 13 residues in the CDR3. V dropped 4 bases and J dropped 6 bases, with 15 bases sitting between them. CDR1 and CDR2 (germline): SQVTM, ANQGSEA. The CDR3 sequence is CSVVSPINSEAFF. The CDR3 region has the DNA TGCAGCGTTGTCTCCCCGATTAACTCTGAAGCTTTCTTT.

The chain couples TRBV11-2 to TRBJ1-6, with TRBD1 matching over 7 bases. This CDR3 region has 16 residues. CDR1 SGHAT and CDR2 FQNNGV come from the germline V gene. V lost 2 bases to trimming and J lost 7 bases; unmatched junction nucleotides: 8. The CDR3, as DNA: TGTGCCAGCAGCTTAAATTCTCAGGGGGTCAATTCACCCCTCCACTTT. It specifies CASSLNSQGVNSPLHF.

The chain has TRBV7-8 and TRBJ2-3; 8 bases align to TRBD2. This CDR3 contains 16 residues. With V trimmed by 5 bases and J by 2 bases, 9 bases remained unmatched. Germline CDR1 is SGHVS and CDR2 is FQNEAQ. The CDR3 loop reads CASSQNPGLDTDTQYF. The CDR3 coding sequence is TGTGCCAGCAGCCAAAATCCGGGACTAGACACAGATACGCAGTATTTT.

This rearrangement joins TRBV27 to TRBJ2-3, with unresolved D. The ends were cut back, 1 base at V and 2 bases at J, with 7 bases in the middle. The CDR3 sequence is 14 residues long. Germline values: CDR1 MNHEY, CDR2 SMNVEV (reference sequence). CDR3 bases: TGTGCCAGCAGTTTATTTCCGGTCACAGATACGCAGTATTTT. This gives the protein CASSLFPVTDTQYF.

This sequence joins TRBV7-2 and TRBJ1-5; 8 nucleotides agree with TRBD1. The CDR3 is 16 amino acids. J gave up 6 bases and V 3 bases, and 10 bases lay outside the gene matches. Germline loops: CDR1 SGHTA, CDR2 FQGNSA. This chain's CDR3 is CASSLGQAITGQPQHF. As DNA, the CDR3 is TGTGCCAGCAGCTTGGGACAGGCTATTACAGGTCAGCCCCAGCATTTT.

The CDR3 region is CASQITNGTRYCEQYF. In nucleotides, the CDR3 is TGTGCCAGCCAAATTACCAATGGGACTAGGTATTGCGAGCAGTACTTC. The V call is TRBV21-1, the J call TRBJ2-7; the D call of TRBD2 is as the table states it, not checked on the DNA. TRBV21-1 is noted as a pseudogene. The length of the CDR3 is 16 residues.

The V call is TRBV2, the J call TRBJ2-5; 11 nucleotides line up with TRBD1. Gene TRBJ2-7 matches the end of the DNA better, so the J call may be wrong. Germline V gene sequence: CDR1 SNHLY, CDR2 FYNNEI. The CDR3 is made up of 14 amino acids. The CDR3: CASKRTGGSYEQYF. CDR3 DNA sequence: TGTGCCAGCAAACGGACAGGGGGCTCTTACGAGCAGTACTTC.

The chain has TRBV5-4 and TRBJ1-1; no clear D gene. CDR1 and CDR2 from the germline V gene are SGHNT and YYREEE (reference sequence). CDR3 size: 15 residues. The V gene lost 0 bases and the J gene lost 0 bases, with 9 bases spanning the gap. The CDR3 reads CASSLGPAVNTEAFF. The CDR3 bases are TGTGCCAGCAGCTTGGGGCCCGCGGTGAACACTGAAGCTTTCTTT. Combining the CDR3 with reference TRBV5-4 and TRBJ1-1 gives the whole variable domain ETGVTQSPTHLIKTRGQQVTLRCSSQSGHNTVSWYQQALGQGPQFIFQYYREEENGRGNFPPRFSGLQFPNYSSELNVNALELDDSALYLCASSLGPAVNTEAFFGQGTRLTVV.

The CDR3 region is CASSFPGFDYGYTF. The CDR3 coding sequence is TGTGCCAGCAGTTTTCCGGGGTTCGACTATGGCTACACCTTC. This sequence joins TRBV28 and TRBJ1-2; D uncertain. The ends were cut back, 3 bases at V and 3 bases at J, with 11 bases in the middle. This CDR3 is 14 amino acids long. Germline V gene sequence: CDR1 MDHEN, CDR2 SYDVKM.

The chain uses TRBV4-2 and TRBJ2-3; D uncertain. CDR1 is LGHNA and CDR2 is YNFKEQ in the germline V gene. The CDR3 extends over 15 amino acids. V was trimmed by 0 bases and J by 3 bases, leaving 10 bases between them. The CDR3 region has the DNA TGTGCCAGCAGCCAAGATAGACGACTGACAGATACGCAGTATTTT. Protein: CASSQDRRLTDTQYF.

As for this clone: The identical CDR3 is also encoded by other nucleotide sequences in the sample. The gene calls are TRBV9 and TRBJ2-2, with D perhaps TRBD1 (5 bases). The length of the CDR3 is 16 residues. Germline-derived CDR1 and CDR2 are SGDLS and YYNGEE. Between the trimmed V and J ends, which lost 0 bases and 4 bases, there was a span of 13 bases. For the CDR3, the DNA is TGTGCCAGCAGCGTAGTTTCAGGGTTGAGCACCGGGGAGCTGTTTTTT. Encoded protein: CASSVVSGLSTGELFF.

This clone was detected only once. The V and J genes are TRBV18 and TRBJ2-1; tentatively, D is TRBD2 (6 bases). This CDR3 is 13 amino acids long. With 5 bases removed from V and 3 bases from J, the gap between germline ends came to 8 bases. Looked up from germline, CDR1 is KGHSH and CDR2 is LQKENI. The CDR3 protein is CASSGGDYNEQFF. For the CDR3, the DNA is TGTGCCAGCTCAGGCGGGGACTACAATGAGCAGTTCTTC.

The V and J genes are TRBV13 and TRBJ2-3, with 8 bases aligning to TRBD2. The length of the CDR3 is 13 residues. CDR1 PRHDT and CDR2 FYEKMQ come from the germline V gene (reference sequence). Unmatched junction bases numbered 4, after V lost 5 bases and J lost 6 bases. The CDR3 DNA sequence: TGTGCCAGCAGCCCGGGACTAGTGGATACGCAGTATTTT. Its translation is CASSPGLVDTQYF.

In its sample, this clone was seen a few times. The J gene is TRBJ2-7, the V gene TRBV7-3; a possible D gene is TRBD1 (6 bases). The CDR3 has 13 amino acids. CDR1 is SGHTA and CDR2 is FQGTGA in the germline V gene. V was clipped by 2 bases and J by 4 bases, with 9 bases between them. The CDR3 DNA reads TGTGCCAGCAGCTTAGCCGGACAGTACGAGCAGTACTTC. Protein sequence: CASSLAGQYEQYF.

There are a few counts of this clone. The rearrangement links TRBV19 to TRBJ1-1; D is possibly TRBD1 (6 bases). Germline CDR1 and CDR2: LNHDA and SQIVND (reference sequence). The CDR3 loop spans 15 amino acids. The V end lost 5 bases, the J end lost 6 bases, and 19 bases lay between the germline ends. CDR3 DNA: TGTGCCAGTAGTTCCCATCCAGGGGAAGGGTCTGAAGCTTTCTTT. Amino acids: CASSSHPGEGSEAFF.

This clone was detected a few times. The chain links TRBV6-1 to TRBJ1-5, with 7 nucleotides matching TRBD1. The J segment lost 4 bases and the V segment lost 9 bases, leaving 9 bases of the junction unmatched. The CDR3 has 14 amino acids. From germline, CDR1 is MNHNS and CDR2 SASEGT. The CDR3 region is CASAGIQGNQPQHF. The DNA for the CDR3 is TGTGCCAGTGCCGGAATACAGGGGAATCAGCCCCAGCATTTT.

This clone has only one observation. Its ends do not fully match the called genes, so a read error is possible. The V call is TRBV5-1, the J call TRBJ1-1; 7 bases are shared with TRBD1. Looked up from germline, CDR1 is SGHRS and CDR2 is YFSETQ. The CDR3 runs 14 residues. The CDR3 is CAGSLDGQATEAFF. The CDR3 DNA follows: TGCGCCGGCAGCCTGGATGGACAGGCCACTGAAGCTTTCTTT.